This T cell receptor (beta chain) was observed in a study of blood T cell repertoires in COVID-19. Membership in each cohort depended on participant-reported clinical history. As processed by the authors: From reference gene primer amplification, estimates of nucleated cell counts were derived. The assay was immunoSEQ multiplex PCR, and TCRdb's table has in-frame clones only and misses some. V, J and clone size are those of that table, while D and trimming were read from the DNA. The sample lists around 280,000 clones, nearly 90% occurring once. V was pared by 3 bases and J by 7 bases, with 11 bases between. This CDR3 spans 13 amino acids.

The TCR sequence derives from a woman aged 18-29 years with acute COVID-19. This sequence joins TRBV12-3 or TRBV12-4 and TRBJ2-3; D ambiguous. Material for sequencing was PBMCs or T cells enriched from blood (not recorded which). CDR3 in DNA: TGTGCCAGCAGTTTTCTCGGCGGATATACGCAGTATTTT. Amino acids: CASSFLGGYTQYF.